Each of the 26 T cell receptor beta chains below was sequenced from the same sample in a study of naive and memory T cell subsets. Which antigens these TCRs recognize remains unknown. The study, taken as a whole, reports: Possibly reflecting memory cells re-expressing CD45RA, a few larger clonotypes occurred in naive repertoires, especially CD8.

Both TRBC1 and TRBC2 were covered by a beta constant-region primer of two equimolar oligonucleotides. Nested alpha and beta constant-region primers with the SP2 primer drove four PCR rounds on ligated cDNA. TCRdb redid the calling of the UMI-ligation and nested PCR reads with MiXCR, one entry per CDR3 protein. In the table there are about 99,000 distinct CDR3 sequences, more than 12% of which are singletons. The sample consisted of naive CD8+ T cells from blood. These receptors originate from a human donor in good health.

This clonotype came up a few times. The V and J genes are TRBV28 and TRBJ2-1; possible D gene TRBD2, 6 bases. Germline loops: CDR1 MDHEN, CDR2 SYDVKM. The CDR3 spans 17 residues. Trimming pared 4 bases from V and 2 bases from J, leaving 18 bases between. CDR3 bases: TGTGCCAGCAGTTCCGAATCTAGCGCGATAACCTACAATGAGCAGTTCTTC. Its protein product is CASSSESSAITYNEQFF. The full variable domain, completed using reference TRBV28 and TRBJ2-1, is DVKVTQSSRYLVKRTGEKVFLECVQDMDHENMFWYRQDPGLGLRLIYFSYDVKMKEKGDIPEGYSVSREKKERFSLILESASTNQTSMYLCASSSESSAITYNEQFFGPGTRLTVL.

This rearrangement joins TRBV4-2 to TRBJ2-7, with D tentatively TRBD1 or TRBD2 (5 bases each). CDR1 and CDR2 (germline): LGHNA, YNFKEQ. The CDR3 is made up of 18 amino acids. Trimming took 0 bases from V and 0 from J, leaving 18 bases between them. The CDR3 sequence is CASSQDYINGDGSYEQYF. CDR3 nucleotide sequence: TGTGCCAGCAGCCAAGATTATATCAATGGGGACGGCTCCTACGAGCAGTACTTC.

There are a few counts of this clonotype. The chain couples TRBV7-3 to TRBJ2-7, with 8 bases fitting TRBD1. The CDR3 is made up of 16 amino acids. Germline values: CDR1 SGHTA, CDR2 FQGTGA. Trimming took 0 bases from V and 0 from J; bases not matched to a gene: 4. The CDR3 region is CASSLTGTGLSYEQYF. The CDR3, as DNA: TGTGCCAGCAGCTTAACAGGGACAGGCCTCTCCTACGAGCAGTACTTC. Drawing the rest from reference TRBV7-3 and TRBJ2-7, the complete variable domain is GAGVSQTPSNKVTEKGKYVELRCDPISGHTALYWYRQSLGQGPEFLIYFQGTGAADDSGLPNDRFFAVRPEGSVSTLKIQRTERGDSAVYLCASSLTGTGLSYEQYFGPGTRLTVT.

The rearrangement links TRBV28 to TRBJ2-7; D is undetermined. Germline values: CDR1 MDHEN, CDR2 SYDVKM. V was pared by 4 bases and J by 6 bases, with 19 bases between. This CDR3 is built from 15 residues. The CDR3 here is CASSYPKSSPSEQYF. For the CDR3, the DNA is TGTGCCAGCAGTTACCCAAAGAGCAGCCCATCCGAGCAGTACTTC.

This chain connects TRBV5-4 to TRBJ2-7; tentative D call: TRBD1 (5 bases). Trimming removed 4 bases from V and 3 bases from J, with 17 bases in between. The CDR3 is made up of 15 amino acids. CDR1 is SGHNT, CDR2 YYREEE, per germline (reference sequence). This CDR3 is CASSQLSGPNYEQYF. CDR3 nucleotides: TGTGCCAGCAGCCAACTTTCAGGGCCCAACTACGAGCAGTACTTC. The whole variable domain, filled in from reference TRBV5-4 and TRBJ2-7, reads ETGVTQSPTHLIKTRGQQVTLRCSSQSGHNTVSWYQQALGQGPQFIFQYYREEENGRGNFPPRFSGLQFPNYSSELNVNALELDDSALYLCASSQLSGPNYEQYFGPGTRLTVT.

This chain joins TRBV5-4 and TRBJ2-7, with D possibly being TRBD2 (6 bases). The germline gives CDR1 SGHNT, CDR2 YYREEE (reference sequence). The CDR3 has 13 residues. V was cut by 3 bases and J by 5 bases, with 12 bases left in between. The CDR3 nucleotides read TGTGCCAGCAGCTCCGGGACTGGCCACGAGCAGTACTTC. It yields the protein CASSSGTGHEQYF.

This clonotype was counted only a few times. This chain uses TRBV12-3 or TRBV12-4 with TRBJ2-2, with a possible D match to TRBD2 (5 bases). V gave up 7 bases and J gave up 9 bases, with 18 bases separating them. This CDR3 contains 14 residues. The CDR3 spells CASTVEVGVRELFF. In nucleotides, the CDR3 is TGTGCCAGCACCGTGGAGGTCGGAGTCCGGGAGCTGTTTTTT.

With regard to this clonotype: With a much larger clone just one base away, this may be a read error. The chain links TRBV9 to TRBJ2-5; 10 bases are shared with TRBD1. The J segment lost 5 bases and the V segment lost 4 bases, leaving 8 bases of the junction unmatched. Germline assignment: CDR1 SGDLS and CDR2 YYNGEE. The CDR3 is made up of 15 amino acids. For the CDR3, the DNA is TGTGCCAGCAGCCTGCACGACAGGGGGCAGGAGACCCAGTACTTC. Encoded protein: CASSLHDRGQETQYF.

The chain links TRBV3-1 to TRBJ2-1, with 9 bases matching TRBD1. CDR1 and CDR2 from the germline V gene are LGHDT and YNNKEL (reference sequence). CDR3 length: 15 residues. V was clipped by 4 bases and J by 5 bases; unmatched bases: 6. Here the CDR3 DNA reads TGTGCCAGCAGCCCAACAGGGGGCGGCGACAATGAGCAGTTCTTC. This translates into CASSPTGGGDNEQFF.

CDR3 in amino acids: CASRSDTLNTEAFF. The CDR3 region has the DNA TGTGCCAGCAGGTCGGACACCTTGAACACTGAAGCTTTCTTT. The chain couples TRBV5-6 to TRBJ1-1, with D maybe TRBD1 (5 bases). Germline V lookup: CDR1 SGHDT, CDR2 YYEEEE. The CDR3 is 14 amino acids. V lost 5 bases to trimming and J lost 0 bases, with 11 bases between them.

This clonotype was recorded only once. The chain is built from TRBV21-1 and TRBJ1-2. TRBV21-1 is flagged as a pseudogene. This CDR3 region has 13 residues. The CDR3 spells CASSKGNIYGYTF. CDR3 sequence (DNA): TGTGCCAGCAGCAAAGGAAATATCTATGGCTACACCTTC.

This clonotype was counted a few times. V gene TRBV4-3 combines with J gene TRBJ2-1; 10 positions match TRBD2. This CDR3 contains 18 residues. Germline V CDR1 and CDR2: LGHNA, YSLEER. Trimming cost V 0 bases and J 8 bases; bases outside gene matches: 13. The CDR3 spells CASSQDGGLAIGTHEQFF. The DNA for the CDR3 is TGCGCCAGCAGCCAAGACGGGGGACTAGCGATTGGTACACATGAGCAGTTCTTC.

This clonotype has a count of ten or more. The gene calls are TRBV7-9 and TRBJ2-1, with D possibly called TRBD1 or TRBD2 (6 bases each). The CDR3 is made up of 13 amino acids. The germline V and J ends were trimmed by 4 bases and 8 bases, with 12 bases remaining between them. The germline V gene encodes CDR1 SEHNR and CDR2 FQNEAQ (reference sequence). This CDR3 is CASSSDRRDEQFF. The CDR3 DNA reads as TGTGCCAGCAGCTCTGACAGGAGGGATGAGCAGTTCTTC. Supplemented by reference TRBV7-9 and TRBJ2-1, the full variable domain reads DTGVSQNPRHKITKRGQNVTFRCDPISEHNRLYWYRQTLGQGPEFLTYFQNEAQLEKSRLLSDRFSAERPKGSFSTLEIQRTEQGDSAMYLCASSSDRRDEQFFGPGTRLTVL.

The V and J genes are TRBV12-3 or TRBV12-4 and TRBJ2-3, with a weak D call TRBD1 (5 bases). Trimming removed 7 bases at V and 8 bases at J, with 19 bases between. The CDR3 totals 14 residues. The CDR3 sequence is CASTLGLVKGTQYF. The DNA for the CDR3 is TGTGCCAGCACCCTGGGGCTAGTTAAGGGTACGCAGTATTTT.

This clonotype was picked up many times. The V call is TRBV15, the J call TRBJ1-1, with TRBD1 matching over 7 bases. The CDR3 runs 15 residues. The trim removed 1 base at V and 1 base at J, leaving 3 bases unmatched. Germline V lookup: CDR1 LNHNV, CDR2 YYDKDF (reference sequence). CDR3 nucleotides: TGTGCCACCAGCAGAGGTAGGACAGGGAACACTGAAGCTTTCTTT. Encoded protein: CATSRGRTGNTEAFF. The full variable domain, in which reference TRBV15 and TRBJ1-1 provide the parts outside the CDR3, is DAMVIQNPRYQVTQFGKPVTLSCSQTLNHNVMYWYQQKSSQAPKLLFHYYDKDFNNEADTPDNFQSRRPNTSFCFLDIRSPGLGDTAMYLCATSRGRTGNTEAFFGQGTRLTVV.

This clonotype was observed a handful of times. V is TRBV29-1 and J is TRBJ1-1; a weak D match, TRBD1 (6 bases). Germline V CDR1 and CDR2: SQVTM, ANQGSEA. Trimming removed 6 bases at V and 5 bases at J, with 10 bases between. The length of the CDR3 is 11 residues. The CDR3 sequence is CSVPGVTEAFF. CDR3 bases: TGCAGCGTACCAGGGGTTACTGAAGCTTTCTTT.

The chain combines TRBV13 with TRBJ2-7; 8 bases match TRBD2. Per the germline V gene, CDR1 is PRHDT and CDR2 is FYEKMQ (reference sequence). CDR3 length: 14 residues. Losses at the gene ends were 6 bases for V and 0 bases for J; bases not matched to a gene: 4. CDR3 loop: CASRNGGGSYEQYF. CDR3 DNA sequence: TGTGCCAGCAGAAACGGGGGGGGCTCCTACGAGCAGTACTTC.

This clonotype was picked up a small number of times. In DNA form, the CDR3 reads TGTGCCAGCAGAACTAGCGGGAGGGAACCGGGCCCCACAGATACGCAGTATTTT. Its translation is CASRTSGREPGPTDTQYF. The chain uses TRBV9 and TRBJ2-3; 13 bases match TRBD2. The CDR3 is 18 residues long. J was trimmed by 2 bases and V by 5 bases; bases with no gene match: 11. CDR1 and CDR2 (germline): SGDLS, YYNGEE.

The chain employs TRBV19 and TRBJ2-1; 13 bases agree with TRBD2. The CDR3 has 16 residues. Germline CDR1 reads LNHDA; CDR2 reads SQIVND (reference sequence). Unmatched junction bases numbered 5, after V lost 5 bases and J lost 4 bases. CDR3 coding DNA: TGTGCCAGTAGTCCAGGACTAGCGGGAGTGTACAATGAGCAGTTCTTC. It yields the protein CASSPGLAGVYNEQFF.

This clonotype was picked up a small number of times. This chain uses TRBV27 with TRBJ2-3; D may be TRBD2 (5 bases). The CDR3 consists of 15 residues. CDR1 is MNHEY and CDR2 is SMNVEV in the germline V gene (reference sequence). V gave up 3 bases and J gave up 5 bases, with 15 bases separating them. The CDR3: CASSFPPAEVDTQYF. In DNA, the CDR3 is TGTGCCAGCAGTTTCCCTCCAGCGGAGGTAGATACGCAGTATTTT.

J is TRBJ1-1 and V is TRBV12-3 or TRBV12-4, with D possibly matching TRBD1 (5 bases). V was clipped by 6 bases and J by 1 base, with 12 bases between them. The CDR3 is 14 residues long. The CDR3 bases are TGTGCCAGCAGGCCGGGCGGGGGGAACACTGAAGCTTTCTTT. Amino acids: CASRPGGGNTEAFF.

The chain links TRBV19 to TRBJ2-1, with D possibly being TRBD1 (5 bases). In germline, CDR1 is LNHDA, CDR2 SQIVND (reference sequence). The CDR3 loop spans 11 amino acids. Deletions cut 3 bases from V and 10 bases from J, with 7 bases between. The CDR3 DNA is TGTGCCAGTAGTATTTGGGGCGAGCAGTTCTTC. Protein: CASSIWGEQFF.

The chain couples TRBV30 to TRBJ1-5; D not certain. The CDR3 has 13 residues. Germline CDR1 is GTSNPN and CDR2 is SVGIG (reference sequence). Deletions cut 1 base from V and 6 bases from J, with 10 bases between. CDR3 residues: CAWSGVLGQPQHF. CDR3 DNA: TGTGCCTGGAGTGGGGTCTTGGGTCAGCCCCAGCATTTT.

This clonotype has a count of ten or more. V gene TRBV12-3 or TRBV12-4 combines with J gene TRBJ2-5; 7 bases are shared with TRBD1. The CDR3 loop spans 14 amino acids. Unmatched junction bases numbered 11, after V lost 5 bases and J lost 8 bases. CDR3 loop: CASSPGTAVGTQYF. The DNA of the CDR3 is TGTGCCAGCAGTCCCGGGACAGCGGTAGGAACCCAGTACTTC.

The sample holds a few counts of this clonotype. The rearrangement uses TRBV29-1 and TRBJ2-1; D is unresolved. V was cut by 5 bases and J by 10 bases, with 21 bases left in between. The CDR3 spans 14 residues. Germline loops: CDR1 SQVTM, CDR2 ANQGSEA. The DNA for the CDR3 is TGCAGCGTTTTCATTAGGACCACCCATGGGGAGCAGTTCTTC. Translation: CSVFIRTTHGEQFF.

This CDR3 reads CASLGGWNGYTF. CDR3 nucleotides: TGTGCCAGTTTGGGGGGATGGAATGGCTACACCTTC. The V call is TRBV6-6, the J call TRBJ1-2; a possible D gene is TRBD1 (5 bases). V shed 9 bases and J shed 6 bases, with 14 bases lying between them. Germline V gene data show CDR1 as MNHNY and CDR2 as SVGAGI (reference sequence). The CDR3 spans 12 residues.